The clone carrying this T cell receptor (beta chain) appeared many times. These data belong to a study of human T cells and chemical hapten exposure. Original data processing: Sample TCR counts, which ranged from roughly 23,224 to 750,000, had a median of about 100,000. TCRdb called the RACE reads again in MiXCR, with one record for every CDR3 protein. TCRdb, not the original authors, processed these V and J calls. The table has some 45,000 distinct CDR3 sequences, roughly 4.1% seen once. Time point given: healthy volunteer bleed at 2 weeks. Unfractionated whole blood was the source from which total RNA was extracted. V was cut by 1 base and J by 3 bases, with 10 bases left in between. The CDR3 is 15 amino acids.

The origin of this receptor is a human donor in good health. Some clones in this sample may be carry-over from other donors' samples. The rearrangement uses TRBV12-3 or TRBV12-4 and TRBJ1-5; possibly TRBD1 for D (5 bases). The sample consisted of whole blood. CDR3 sequence (DNA): TGTGCCAGCAGTTTAGGTGGGGCGTACAATCAGCCCCAGCATTTT. It translates to CASSLGGAYNQPQHF.